This TCR beta chain was sequenced for a study of blood T cell repertoires in COVID-19. Study at large: The origin of the acute and convalescent COVID-19 samples was the United States, Italy and Spain. PBMCs, B-cell-depleted T cells, or T cells were the source of the cDNA or gDNA that made up the material.

The table came from immunoSEQ multiplex PCR; TCRdb's copy has only in-frame clones and leaves some out. Of about 90,000 clones in the sample, around 80% were seen once. This clone was counted only a few times. CDR3 size: 13 residues. Germline V CDR1 and CDR2: SGHRS, YFSETQ. V dropped 4 bases and J dropped 4; count of bases not matched to a gene: 2. The sequenced sample consisted of peripheral blood. V and J are TRBV5-1 and TRBJ2-7; 10 bases are a match to TRBD1. The receptor's source is a man between 65 and 80 years old with acute or convalescent COVID-19. CDR3 DNA: TGCGCCAGCAGCATGGACAGGGGGTACGAGCAGTACTTC. Amino acid sequence: CASSMDRGYEQYF.